The clone carrying this T cell receptor beta chain was counted a single time. The CDR3 is 15 amino acids. Germline assignment: CDR1 SGHTA and CDR2 FQGNSA. Unmatched junction bases numbered 6, after V lost 4 bases and J lost 5 bases. The sample is drawn from a study of blood T cell repertoires in COVID-19. About the research overall: The United States, Italy and Spain provided the acute and convalescent COVID-19 samples. The analysed material was cDNA or gDNA that came from T cells, B-cell-depleted T cells, or PBMCs.

Libraries were prepared by immunoSEQ multiplex PCR; TCRdb keeps only in-frame clonotypes and omits some of them. This table holds 260,000 or so clones, roughly 84% found once. Sequencing input: peripheral blood. This clonotype was obtained from a human donor in a cohort sampled during active COVID-19. The chain links TRBV7-2 to TRBJ2-1; TRBD2 aligns across 9 bases. CDR3 amino acids: CASSSGLARNNEQFF. For the CDR3, the DNA is TGTGCCAGCAGCTCCGGACTAGCGCGAAACAATGAGCAGTTCTTC.